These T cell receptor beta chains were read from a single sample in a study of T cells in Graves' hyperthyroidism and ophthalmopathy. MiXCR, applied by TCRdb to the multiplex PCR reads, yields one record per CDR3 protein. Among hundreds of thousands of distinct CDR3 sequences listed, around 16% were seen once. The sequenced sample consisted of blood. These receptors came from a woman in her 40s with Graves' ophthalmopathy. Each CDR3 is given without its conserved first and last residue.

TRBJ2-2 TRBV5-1 ASSLGVISKNTGELF
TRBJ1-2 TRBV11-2 ASSSELWTGFGYT
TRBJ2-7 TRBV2 ASSGSGSEQY
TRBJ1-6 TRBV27 ASSLSGQGSSPLH
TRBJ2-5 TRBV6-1 AGRPGGAPEPEETQY
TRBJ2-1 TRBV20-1 SARDSAGVGLNEQF
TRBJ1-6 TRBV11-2 ASSLGTDYSPLH
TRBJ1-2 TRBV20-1 SAPLANYGYT
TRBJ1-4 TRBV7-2 ASSLFLVGGEKLF
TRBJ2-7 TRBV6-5 ASSYSRQGLHEQY
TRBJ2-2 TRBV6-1 ASRRGKTTGELF
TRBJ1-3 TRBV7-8 ASSSTNGATSGNTIY
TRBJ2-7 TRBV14 ASSFRGLAVSYEQY
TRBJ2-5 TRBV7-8 ASRALAGGPWETQY
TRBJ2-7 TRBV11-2 ASSLDSLAPYEQY
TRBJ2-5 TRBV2 ASRERLAGQETQY
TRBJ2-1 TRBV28 ASRLGGFQQF
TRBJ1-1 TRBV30 AWSVLENEAF
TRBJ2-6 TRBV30 AWEMGRGPRGGANVLT
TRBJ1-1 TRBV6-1 ASSFVTGGEAF
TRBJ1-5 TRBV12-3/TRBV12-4 ASSLQGTQPQH
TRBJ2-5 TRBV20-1 SARSAESLVETQY
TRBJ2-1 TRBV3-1 ASSPRSGSTTSYNEQF
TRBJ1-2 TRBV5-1 ASSLDSSDYGYT
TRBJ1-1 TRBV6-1 ASSVRANTEAF
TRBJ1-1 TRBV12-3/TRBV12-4 ASRPGTGGGYTEAF
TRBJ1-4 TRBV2 ASSEALGEKLF
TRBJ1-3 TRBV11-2 ASSLEVGSGNTIY
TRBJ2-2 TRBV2 ASSAQGATGELF
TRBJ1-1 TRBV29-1 SYPYGTEAF
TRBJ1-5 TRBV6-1 ASIGQFNQPQH
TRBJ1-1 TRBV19 ATRQGMNTEAF
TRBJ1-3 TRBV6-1 ASSPYGNTIY
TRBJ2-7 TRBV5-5 ASSLYSGRTYEQY
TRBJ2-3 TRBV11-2 ASSFRTGGGGDTQY
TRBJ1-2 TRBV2 ASKTGTGVNYGYT
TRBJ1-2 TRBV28 ASSFRLRGTGYGYT
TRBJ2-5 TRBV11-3 ASSEGRDRYETQY
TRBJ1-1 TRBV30 AWGKGAANTEAF
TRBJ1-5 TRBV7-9 ASSGQGIESNQPQH
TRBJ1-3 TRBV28 ASSFGRGLSGNTIY
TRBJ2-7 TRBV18 ASSPPAGVREQY
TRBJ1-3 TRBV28 ASSLYGISGNTIY
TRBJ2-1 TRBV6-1 ASKEGTLNNEQF
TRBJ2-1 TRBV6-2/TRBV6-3 ASGTGNNEQF
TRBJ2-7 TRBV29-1 SVTRTSGSGGEQY
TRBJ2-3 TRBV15 ATSPSTDTQY
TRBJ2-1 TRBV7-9 ASSFRLAGWNEQF
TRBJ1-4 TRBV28 ATRSEGATNEKLF
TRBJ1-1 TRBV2 AIQREPWGEAF
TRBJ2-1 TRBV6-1 ASRPGTGDYNEQF
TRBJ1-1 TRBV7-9 ASSPGTGETEAF
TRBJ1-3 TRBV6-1 ASSGQGADGNTIY
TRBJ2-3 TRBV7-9 ASADRRSTDTQY
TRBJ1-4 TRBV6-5 ASSYSGLHNEKLF